A single sample is the source of the 4 T cell receptor beta chains below, sequenced in a study of siplizumab effects on memory and regulatory T cells (dated by TCRdb to about 2019). Library prep was done by the immunoSEQ multiplex PCR assay. Imported from immuneACCESS, the table was reduced by TCRdb to in-frame sequences with V and J called. These copies leave out some clones; in studies compared against another copy, an unresolved V gene accounts for under half, and the cause of the remainder is not known. The table for this sample lists around 99,000 clones; just over 90% of them were counted only once. The ten largest clones capture approximately 0.73% of the sample. What was sequenced was Tregs sorted from blood. Receptors originate from a human donor in good health.

The rearrangement links TRBV18 to TRBJ2-2, with D hard to call. The CDR3 runs to 16 residues. CDR1 is KGHSH, CDR2 LQKENI, per germline. V lost 1 base and J lost 0, with 9 bases in between. The CDR3 protein is CASSPHATANTGELFF. DNA of the CDR3: TGTGCCAGCTCACCACACGCGACTGCGAACACCGGGGAGCTGTTTTTT.

V is TRBV6-5 and J is TRBJ2-3; TRBD1 matches at 9 bases. CDR3 size: 16 residues. V lost 0 bases, J lost 4 bases, and 5 bases stayed unmatched. The germline CDR1 and CDR2 sequences are MNHEY and SVGAGI. The CDR3 region has the DNA TGTGCCAGCAGTTACTCGACAGGGGGGATAGCAGATACGCAGTATTTT. Its translation is CASSYSTGGIADTQYF.

This sequence joins TRBV5-8 and TRBJ2-5; TRBD2 aligns across 7 bases. This CDR3 spans 15 amino acids. V trimming: 4 bases; J trimming: 5 bases; junction bases outside the gene matches: 11. CDR1 and CDR2 from the germline V gene are SGHTS and YDEGEE. The CDR3 region is CASSPNWGGRETQYF. DNA for the CDR3: TGTGCCAGCAGCCCTAACTGGGGAGGGCGGGAGACCCAGTACTTC.

V gene TRBV6-5 combines with J gene TRBJ1-2, with 8 bases aligning to TRBD1. CDR3 length: 16 residues. Germline V gene data show CDR1 as MNHEY and CDR2 as SVGAGI. J gave up 5 bases and V 2 bases, and 10 bases lay outside the gene matches. This CDR3 is CASSYTWTGSGYGYTF. CDR3 DNA: TGTGCCAGCAGTTACACTTGGACAGGGTCAGGGTATGGCTACACCTTC.